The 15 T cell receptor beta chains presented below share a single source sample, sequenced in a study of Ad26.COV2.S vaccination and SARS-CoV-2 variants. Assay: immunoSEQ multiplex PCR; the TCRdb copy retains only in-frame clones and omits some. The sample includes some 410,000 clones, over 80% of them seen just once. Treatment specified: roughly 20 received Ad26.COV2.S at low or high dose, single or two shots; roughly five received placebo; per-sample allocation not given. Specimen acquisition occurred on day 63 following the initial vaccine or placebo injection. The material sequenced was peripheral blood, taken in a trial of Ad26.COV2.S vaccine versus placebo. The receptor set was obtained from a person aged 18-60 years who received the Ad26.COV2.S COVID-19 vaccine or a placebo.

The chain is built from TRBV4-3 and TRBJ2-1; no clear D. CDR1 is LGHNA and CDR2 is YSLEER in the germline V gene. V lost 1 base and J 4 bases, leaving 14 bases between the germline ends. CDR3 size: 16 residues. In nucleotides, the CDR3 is TGCGCCAGCAGCCAAGGGATGAAGATCCCTTACAATGAGCAGTTCTTC. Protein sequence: CASSQGMKIPYNEQFF.

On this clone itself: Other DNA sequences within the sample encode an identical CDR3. CDR3 sequence reads: CSARRQETQYF. DNA for the CDR3: TGCAGTGCTAGAAGACAAGAGACCCAGTACTTC. The chain links TRBV20-1 to TRBJ2-5; no firm D call. This CDR3 comprises 11 residues. V lost 2 bases to trimming and J lost 2 bases, with 3 bases between them. The germline V gene has CDR1 DFQATT and CDR2 SNEGSKA (reference sequence).

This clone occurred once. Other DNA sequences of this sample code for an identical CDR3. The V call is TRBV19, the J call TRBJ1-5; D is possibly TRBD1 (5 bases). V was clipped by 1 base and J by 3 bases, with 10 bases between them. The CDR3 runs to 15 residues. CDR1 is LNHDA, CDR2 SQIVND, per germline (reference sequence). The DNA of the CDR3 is TGTGCCAGTAGTATAGGGCAGGGCAACAATCAGCCCCAGCATTTT. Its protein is CASSIGQGNNQPQHF.

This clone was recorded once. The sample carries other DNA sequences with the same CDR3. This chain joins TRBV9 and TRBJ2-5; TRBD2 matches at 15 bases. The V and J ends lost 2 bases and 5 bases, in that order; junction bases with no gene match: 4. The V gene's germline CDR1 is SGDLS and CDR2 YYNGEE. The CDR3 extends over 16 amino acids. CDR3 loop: CASSVGLAGGPETQYF. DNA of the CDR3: TGTGCCAGCAGCGTCGGACTAGCGGGGGGGCCGGAGACCCAGTACTTC.

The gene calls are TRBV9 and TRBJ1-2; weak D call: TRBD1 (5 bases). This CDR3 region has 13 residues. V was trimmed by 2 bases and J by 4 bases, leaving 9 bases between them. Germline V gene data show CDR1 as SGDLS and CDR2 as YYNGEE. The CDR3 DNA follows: TGTGCCAGCAGCGTTAAGGGGTCCTATGGCTACACCTTC. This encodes CASSVKGSYGYTF.

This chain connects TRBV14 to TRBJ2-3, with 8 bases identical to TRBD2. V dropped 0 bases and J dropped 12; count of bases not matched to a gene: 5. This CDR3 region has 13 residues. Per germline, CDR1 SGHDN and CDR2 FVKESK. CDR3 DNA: TGTGCCAGCAGCCAAGATTTCGGGGGGGCCCAGTATTTT. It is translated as CASSQDFGGAQYF.

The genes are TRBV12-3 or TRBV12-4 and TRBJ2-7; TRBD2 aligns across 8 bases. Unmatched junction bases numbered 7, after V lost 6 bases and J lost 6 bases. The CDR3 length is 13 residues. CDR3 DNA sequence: TGTGCCAGCAGACCGGGACTAGGCGGCGAGCAGTACTTC. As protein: CASRPGLGGEQYF.

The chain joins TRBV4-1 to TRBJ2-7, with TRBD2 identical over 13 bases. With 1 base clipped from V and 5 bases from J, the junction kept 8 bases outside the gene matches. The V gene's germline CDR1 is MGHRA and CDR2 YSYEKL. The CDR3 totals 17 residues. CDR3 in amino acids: CASSQGRTSGGAHEQYF. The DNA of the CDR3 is TGCGCCAGCAGCCAAGGCCGTACTAGCGGGGGGGCCCACGAGCAGTACTTC.

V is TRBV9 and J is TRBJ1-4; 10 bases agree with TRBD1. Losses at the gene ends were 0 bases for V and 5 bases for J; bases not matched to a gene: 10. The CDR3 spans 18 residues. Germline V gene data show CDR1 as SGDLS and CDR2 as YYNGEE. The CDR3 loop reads CASSVATGTGDRNEKLFF. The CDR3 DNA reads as TGTGCCAGCAGCGTAGCTACCGGGACAGGGGACCGGAATGAAAAACTGTTTTTT. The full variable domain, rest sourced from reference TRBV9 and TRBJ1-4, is DSGVTQTPKHLITATGQRVTLRCSPRSGDLSVYWYQQSLDQGLQFLIQYYNGEERAKGNILERFSAQQFPDLHSELNLSSLELGDSALYFCASSVATGTGDRNEKLFFGSGTQLSVL.

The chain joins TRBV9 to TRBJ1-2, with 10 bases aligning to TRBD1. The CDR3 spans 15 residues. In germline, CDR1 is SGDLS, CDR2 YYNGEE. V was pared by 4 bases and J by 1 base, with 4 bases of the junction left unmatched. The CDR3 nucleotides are TGTGCCAGCAGCCCGCGGGACAGGGGTAACTATGGCTACACCTTC. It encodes CASSPRDRGNYGYTF.

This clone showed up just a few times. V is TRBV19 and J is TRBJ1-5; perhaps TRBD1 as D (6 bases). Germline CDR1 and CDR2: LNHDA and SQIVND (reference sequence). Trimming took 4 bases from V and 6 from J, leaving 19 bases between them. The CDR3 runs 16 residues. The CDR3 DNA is TGTGCCAGTAGTACTCAGGGGTATCATTGGGGTCAGCCCCAGCATTTT. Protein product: CASSTQGYHWGQPQHF.

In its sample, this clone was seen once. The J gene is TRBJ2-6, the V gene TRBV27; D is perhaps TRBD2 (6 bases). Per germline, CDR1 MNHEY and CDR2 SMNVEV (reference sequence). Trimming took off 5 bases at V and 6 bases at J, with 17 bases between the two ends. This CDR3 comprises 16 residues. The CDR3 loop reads CASSPRRGSPANVLTF. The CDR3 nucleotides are TGTGCCAGCAGTCCCAGGCGGGGCTCTCCGGCCAACGTCCTGACTTTC.

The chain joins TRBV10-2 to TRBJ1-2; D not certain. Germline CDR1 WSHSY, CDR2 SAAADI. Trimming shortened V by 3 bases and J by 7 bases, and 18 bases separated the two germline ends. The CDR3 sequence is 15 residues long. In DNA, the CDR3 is TGCGCCAGCAGTGAATCTAACTCGAGGGCTAGTGGCTACACCTTC. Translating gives CASSESNSRASGYTF.

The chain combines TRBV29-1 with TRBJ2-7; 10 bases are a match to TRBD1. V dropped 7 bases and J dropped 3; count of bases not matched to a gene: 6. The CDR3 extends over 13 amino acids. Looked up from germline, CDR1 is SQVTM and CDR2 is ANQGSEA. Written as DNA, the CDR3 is TGCAGCGCCCTGGGACAGGGGATCTACGAGCAGTACTTC. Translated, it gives CSALGQGIYEQYF.

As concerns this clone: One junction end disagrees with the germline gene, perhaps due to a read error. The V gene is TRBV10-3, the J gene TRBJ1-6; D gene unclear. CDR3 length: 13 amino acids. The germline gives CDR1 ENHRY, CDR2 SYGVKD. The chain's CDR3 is CAISESFNSPLHF. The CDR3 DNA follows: TGTGCCATCAGTGAGTCCTTTAATTCACCCCTCCACTTT.